A selection of T cell receptor beta chains follows, all from one sample in a study of cytotoxic CD8 clonotypes in ibrutinib-treated CLL. Libraries were prepared by immunoSEQ multiplex PCR; TCRdb keeps only in-frame clonotypes and omits some of them. The sample includes around 16,000 clones, 65% to 70% seen only once; the top ten take under 20%. The sequencing here drew on PBMCs, taken before ibrutinib treatment. The receptors shown here come from a human donor with chronic lymphocytic leukemia. Each CDR3 is given with its conserved first and last residue. The D gene is left open where the match is weak. Clone sizes are given selectively: once, few, many, or a class where the clone is expanded.

d_call,v_call,clone_size,j_call,cdr3_nt,cdr3_aa
NA,TRBV19,NA,TRBJ2-2,TGTGCCAGTAGTATGAAGTGGATTGTGGGGTACACCGGGGAGCTGTTTTTT,CASSMKWIVGYTGELFF
NA,TRBV7-8,NA,TRBJ1-4,TGTGCCAGCAGCCATTTAAGGGGTGTTGGAAAACTGTTTTTT,CASSHLRGVGKLFF
NA,TRBV10-2,NA,TRBJ1-2,TGCGCCAGCAGTGAGCGGGCAGCTAACTATGGCTACACCTTC,CASSERAANYGYTF
NA,TRBV5-5,NA,TRBJ2-5,TGTGCCAGCACCCGATCGGGTGGAGAGACCCAGTACTTC,CASTRSGGETQYF
NA,TRBV7-8,NA,TRBJ2-1,TGTGCCAGCAGCTTAGATCAATATGCATACAATGAGCAGTTCTTC,CASSLDQYAYNEQFF
NA,TRBV2,NA,TRBJ2-3,TGTGCCGCGTCGATAGCCTCTAGCACAGATACGCAGTATTTT,CAASIASSTDTQYF
NA,TRBV21-1,few,TRBJ2-1,TGTGCCAGCAGCAAAGGTGGAGGGCGCAATGAGCAGTTCTTC,CASSKGGGRNEQFF
NA,TRBV6-5,NA,TRBJ1-6,TGTGCCAGCAGTTACGGGTTGGAAGGGTCACCCCTCCACTTT,CASSYGLEGSPLHF
NA,TRBV2,NA,TRBJ2-7,TGTGCCAGCAGTGATGGTCAACCGGCCTACGAGCAGTACTTC,CASSDGQPAYEQYF
TRBD2,TRBV4-3,NA,TRBJ2-5,TGCGCCAGCAGCCAAGATCGGGGACTAGCGGGGGGAGAGACCCAGTACTTC,CASSQDRGLAGGETQYF
NA,TRBV10-1,NA,TRBJ2-3,TGCGCCAGCAGTGATGCCCCGAGCACAGATACGCAGTATTTT,CASSDAPSTDTQYF
NA,TRBV7-2,NA,TRBJ2-3,TGTGCCAGCAGCACACCCGGGGGTTCTAGGTGGTCCGATACGCAGTATTTT,CASSTPGGSRWSDTQYF
NA,TRBV4-3,NA,TRBJ2-4,TGCGCCAGCAGCCAAGATAAGGTGGTTTGGACCAAAAACATTCAGTACTTC,CASSQDKVVWTKNIQYF
TRBD2,TRBV12-5,NA,TRBJ2-1,TGTGCTAGTGGTCCGGGGGGGCCGAGTGAGCAGTTCTTC,CASGPGGPSEQFF
TRBD1,TRBV20-1,NA,TRBJ1-2,TGCAGTGTATTAGGACAGGGGCCCTTC,CSVLGQGPF
NA,TRBV6-6,NA,TRBJ2-7,TGTGCCAGCAGTTGGGCAGGGGACTACGAGCAGTACTTC,CASSWAGDYEQYF
NA,TRBV6-1,NA,TRBJ2-3,TGTGCCAGCAGTGAAGGGTTAGGGTTAGATACGCAGTATTTT,CASSEGLGLDTQYF
NA,TRBV25-1,NA,TRBJ2-5,TGTGCCACCTCACATCAAGATTCCCGCCCCTTAGAGACCCAGTACTTC,CATSHQDSRPLETQYF
NA,TRBV9,NA,TRBJ2-1,TGTGCCAGCAGCGTAGGGTCAGGGGTATACAATGAGCAGTTCTTC,CASSVGSGVYNEQFF
TRBD1,TRBV19,NA,TRBJ2-7,TGTGCCAGTAGTAAGTACGGGACAGGGATCGCCTACGAGCAGTACTTC,CASSKYGTGIAYEQYF
NA,TRBV5-4,NA,TRBJ1-1,TGTGCCAGCAGCTTGGAGCAGGGTTCTATCACTGAAGCTTTCTTT,CASSLEQGSITEAFF
NA,TRBV11-2,NA,TRBJ2-5,TGTGCCAGCAGCTTAGTTCTCATAGGGGACTCTCAAGAGACCCAGTACTTC,CASSLVLIGDSQETQYF
NA,TRBV4-1,once,TRBJ2-3,TGCGCCAGCACCGCTATTCTGGGGAACACAGATACGCAGTATTTT,CASTAILGNTDTQYF
NA,TRBV7-9,NA,TRBJ2-3,TGTGCCAGCAGCTTAGTTGGGCGAGCTTCTAGCACAGATACGCAGTATTTT,CASSLVGRASSTDTQYF
NA,TRBV30,NA,TRBJ1-2,TGTGCCTGGGGGTCCAGGGTTTATGGCTACACCTTC,CAWGSRVYGYTF
NA,TRBV2,few,TRBJ1-5,TGTGCCAGCAGTGCGGGCAGTAATAGCAATCAGCCCCAGCATTTT,CASSAGSNSNQPQHF
TRBD2,TRBV6-1,NA,TRBJ2-4,TGTGCCAGCAGTGAAGCAGCGGGATCCATTCAGTACTTC,CASSEAAGSIQYF
NA,TRBV5-4,few,TRBJ2-1,TGTGCCAGCAGCTTGGCCGGGGGTTCCAATGAGCAGTTCTTC,CASSLAGGSNEQFF
NA,TRBV5-5,NA,TRBJ2-7,TGTGCCAGCACCCCGGGGGGCACAGGGTACTACGAGCAGTACTTC,CASTPGGTGYYEQYF
TRBD1,TRBV18,medium-sized,TRBJ1-6,TGTGCCAGCTCATGGACAGGGGTCTCACCCCTCCACTTT,CASSWTGVSPLHF
TRBD1,TRBV5-1,NA,TRBJ1-2,TGCGCCAGCAGCCAAACGTTCACAGGGGGCTCTGGCTATGGCTACACCTTC,CASSQTFTGGSGYGYTF
NA,TRBV7-3,NA,TRBJ1-1,TGTGCCAGCAGCTTAATGGGGCCGACCGCCCCAAGGGCCGAAGCTTTCTTT,CASSLMGPTAPRAEAFF
NA,TRBV7-9,NA,TRBJ2-7,TGTGCCAGCCGGGTGGGGGGAACTTCCTACGAGCAGTACTTC,CASRVGGTSYEQYF
NA,TRBV11-3,NA,TRBJ2-3,TGTGCCAGCAGCTCGTTTGCAGATACGCAGTATTTT,CASSSFADTQYF
TRBD1,TRBV7-2,NA,TRBJ2-3,TGTGCCAGCAGCTCCCCGGAACAGGGGATTTATACAGATACGCAGTATTTT,CASSSPEQGIYTDTQYF
TRBD2,TRBV5-1,NA,TRBJ2-7,TGCGCCAGCAGCCCTGGGGGCCTAGCGGGCTACGAGCAGTACTTC,CASSPGGLAGYEQYF
NA,TRBV7-8,few,TRBJ1-5,TGTGCCAGCAGCTTTGGAGCGAACAATCAGCCCCAGCATTTT,CASSFGANNQPQHF
TRBD2,TRBV5-6,NA,TRBJ2-5,TGTGCCAGCAGCAGGACTAGCGGGGGGGCCGGAGCAAAGACCCAGTACTTC,CASSRTSGGAGAKTQYF
TRBD1,TRBV5-4,few,TRBJ1-2,TGTGCCAGCCGCACAACCGGGACAGGGAGAAGCTACACCTTC,CASRTTGTGRSYTF
NA,TRBV6-6,NA,TRBJ2-3,TGTGCCAGCAGTTCCCTAAGCCCAGATACGCAGTATTTT,CASSSLSPDTQYF
NA,TRBV6-1,NA,TRBJ1-6,TGTGCCAGCAGTGAAGGGAGGACCCCAGGGGCAGGGGTTAATTCACCCCTCCACTTT,CASSEGRTPGAGVNSPLHF
TRBD1,TRBV25-1,few,TRBJ1-5,TGTGCCAGCAGTGATTATAAGGGGGCGTACCCCCAGCATTTT,CASSDYKGAYPQHF
TRBD1,TRBV10-3,few,TRBJ1-1,TGTGCCAGCGGACAGACAGGGATGAACACTGAAGCTTTCTTT,CASGQTGMNTEAFF
NA,TRBV5-1,NA,TRBJ2-3,TGCGCCAGCAGCCCATACGGGGATACGGCAGATACGCAGTATTTT,CASSPYGDTADTQYF
NA,TRBV29-1,NA,TRBJ2-3,TGCAGCGTTGGTCTCGACGGGGCAAATACGCAGTATTTT,CSVGLDGANTQYF
NA,TRBV4-1,NA,TRBJ1-1,TGCGCCAGCAGCCCGACACCTAACCTCGTCATGAACACTGAAGCTTTCTTT,CASSPTPNLVMNTEAFF
TRBD1,TRBV6-1,NA,TRBJ2-1,TGTGCCAGCACCCCCGGACAGGAATACAATGAGCAGTTCTTC,CASTPGQEYNEQFF
TRBD1,TRBV6-5,NA,TRBJ2-7,TGTGCCAGCAGTAACGACAGGGCCTACGAGCAGTACTTC,CASSNDRAYEQYF
TRBD2,TRBV5-1,NA,TRBJ2-5,TGCGCCAGCGCATATGTAGGGAGGGGAGAGACCCAGTACTTC,CASAYVGRGETQYF
NA,TRBV7-9,NA,TRBJ1-1,TGTGCCAGCAACTTCTGGGAGGATCCTACTGAAGCTTTCTTT,CASNFWEDPTEAFF